These 26 T cell receptor beta chains came from one sample sequenced in a study of OX40 agonist ivuxolimab in advanced cancers. This table comes from immunoSEQ multiplex PCR, and its TCRdb copy is limited to in-frame clones, with some not included. The data contain under 70,000 clones, about 93% of them seen just once; the ten biggest clones take up around 7.3%. Sequenced here: CD4+ or CD8+ T cells sorted from blood, sampled in a trial of the OX40 agonist ivuxolimab. The receptor source for this set is an adult with an advanced solid tumor such as melanoma, head and neck, liver or kidney cancer.

The chain combines TRBV9 with TRBJ2-7; 8 bases are shared with TRBD1. V was clipped by 3 bases and J by 4 bases; unmatched bases: 9. The CDR3 extends over 15 amino acids. CDR1 is SGDLS and CDR2 is YYNGEE in the germline V gene. CDR3 region: CASSAEGQGAYEQYF. The CDR3 coding sequence is TGTGCCAGCAGCGCCGAAGGGCAGGGGGCATACGAGCAGTACTTC.

The chain uses TRBV2 and TRBJ2-5, with D tentatively TRBD1 (6 bases). Germline CDR1 and CDR2: SNHLY and FYNNEI. Trimming took off 7 bases at V and 4 bases at J, with 16 bases between the two ends. The CDR3 is made up of 14 amino acids. CDR3 loop: CASTDPRGGETQYF. CDR3 coding DNA: TGTGCCAGCACCGACCCCCGAGGGGGAGAGACCCAGTACTTC.

The chain uses TRBV7-8 and TRBJ1-4; 9 bases agree with TRBD1. The CDR3 runs to 15 residues. V lost 7 bases, J lost 7 bases, and 10 bases stayed unmatched. Germline CDR1 SGHVS, CDR2 FQNEAQ. For the CDR3, the DNA is TGTGCCAGCACCCCGCAACAGGGGGCAAGTGAAAAACTGTTTTTT. It translates to CASTPQQGASEKLFF. Full variable domain (remainder filled in from reference TRBV7-8 and TRBJ1-4): GAGVSQSPRYKVAKRGQDVALRCDPISGHVSLFWYQQALGQGPEFLTYFQNEAQLDKSGLPSDRFFAERPEGSVSTLKIQRTQQEDSAVYLCASTPQQGASEKLFFGSGTQLSVL.

This clone appeared once. V usage is TRBV7-6 and J usage is TRBJ2-7; 8 bases map to TRBD1. CDR1 is SGHVS, CDR2 FNYEAQ, per germline. The CDR3 has 13 residues. Losses at the gene ends were 3 bases for V and 3 bases for J; bases not matched to a gene: 1. The DNA for the CDR3 is TGTGCCAGCAGCTTCGGACAGGGCTACGAGCAGTACTTC. This gives the protein CASSFGQGYEQYF.

The chain joins TRBV4-1 to TRBJ1-1, with 8 bases matching TRBD1. Germline CDR1 and CDR2: MGHRA and YSYEKL. The junction had 10 bases not matched to a gene; V was cut back by 5 bases and J by 2 bases. This CDR3 comprises 16 residues. CDR3 DNA sequence: TGCGCCAGCAGCGACAGAAGCAGGGGGCTTAACACTGAAGCTTTCTTT. Its protein product is CASSDRSRGLNTEAFF.

The V gene is TRBV7-6, the J gene TRBJ2-7; D is unclear. V was cut by 1 base and J by 6 bases, with 10 bases left in between. The germline gives CDR1 SGHVS, CDR2 FNYEAQ. The CDR3 extends over 13 amino acids. The CDR3 here is CASSLELLSEQYF. The DNA of the CDR3 is TGTGCCAGCAGCTTAGAACTCCTCTCCGAGCAGTACTTC.

The chain recombines TRBV2 with TRBJ2-7, with TRBD2 identical over 8 bases. Looked up from germline, CDR1 is SNHLY and CDR2 is FYNNEI. The J segment lost 0 bases and the V segment lost 9 bases, leaving 10 bases of the junction unmatched. The CDR3 consists of 15 residues. The CDR3, as DNA: TGTGCCAGTGCAAACGCGGGGGGCCTCTCCTACGAGCAGTACTTC. It encodes CASANAGGLSYEQYF.

The chain has TRBV6-5 and TRBJ1-6; D gene ambiguous. Germline-derived CDR1 and CDR2 are MNHEY and SVGAGI. Trimming removed 4 bases at V and 4 bases at J, with 8 bases between. This CDR3 has 14 amino acids. The CDR3 coding sequence is TGTGCCAGCAGTTCCCGGGGATATAATTCACCCCTCCACTTT. Translation gives CASSSRGYNSPLHF.

This clone came up once. The genes are TRBV2 and TRBJ2-1, with D maybe TRBD1 (6 bases). The V end lost 5 bases, the J end lost 8 bases, and 16 bases lay between the germline ends. Per the germline V gene, CDR1 is SNHLY and CDR2 is FYNNEI. The CDR3 is 14 amino acids. The CDR3 DNA is TGTGCCAGCAGTCATCAGCCGACAGGCGATGAGCAGTTCTTC. Amino acids: CASSHQPTGDEQFF. The full variable domain, completed using reference TRBV2 and TRBJ2-1, is EPEVTQTPSHQVTQMGQEVILRCVPISNHLYFYWYRQILGQKVEFLVSFYNNEISEKSEIFDDQFSVERPDGSNFTLKIRSTKLEDSAMYFCASSHQPTGDEQFFGPGTRLTVL.

The rearrangement joins TRBV5-4 to TRBJ1-5; 8 bases match TRBD1. CDR3 size: 15 residues. V lost 0 bases, J lost 3 bases, and 2 bases stayed unmatched. Germline loops: CDR1 SGHNT, CDR2 YYREEE (reference sequence). CDR3 sequence: CASSLDRGVNQPQHF. The CDR3 nucleotides are TGTGCCAGCAGCTTGGACAGGGGGGTCAATCAGCCCCAGCATTTT.

The CDR3, as DNA: TGTGCCAGCAGTTTATGGGGGACAGGGTCGGAGCAGTACTTC. As protein: CASSLWGTGSEQYF. This chain connects TRBV27 to TRBJ2-7; 9 bases align to TRBD1. CDR3 length: 14 residues. Germline trimming cut 1 base from V and 7 bases from J; bases unmatched to any gene: 5. The V gene's germline CDR1 is MNHEY and CDR2 SMNVEV (reference sequence).

V is TRBV5-4 and J is TRBJ1-6; no clear D gene. Germline assignment: CDR1 SGHNT and CDR2 YYREEE (reference sequence). The CDR3 contains 13 residues. V gave up 0 bases and J gave up 4 bases, with 2 bases separating them. This CDR3 is CASSLGYNSPLHF. The CDR3 DNA reads as TGTGCCAGCAGCTTGGGATATAATTCACCCCTCCACTTT.

The chain employs TRBV6-4 and TRBJ1-2, with TRBD1 identical over 12 bases. CDR3 length: 15 residues. With V trimmed by 5 bases and J by 7 bases, 8 bases remained unmatched. CDR1 is MRHNA and CDR2 is SNTAGT in the germline V gene. The CDR3 nucleotides read TGTGCCAGCAGTCCTAGCGGGACAGGGGGCGGTGGCTACACCTTC. It encodes CASSPSGTGGGGYTF.

CDR3 amino acids: CASSLAAGTHEQYF. DNA of the CDR3: TGTGCCAGCAGCTTAGCCGCGGGGACCCACGAGCAGTACTTC. The chain recombines TRBV7-9 with TRBJ2-7, with a possible D match to TRBD2 (6 bases). The CDR3 contains 14 residues. V gave up 0 bases and J gave up 5 bases, with 11 bases separating them. From germline, CDR1 is SEHNR and CDR2 FQNEAQ (reference sequence).

This chain links TRBV4-1 with TRBJ2-7; D remains unclear. This CDR3 has 13 residues. V shed 1 base and J shed 3 bases, with 7 bases lying between them. CDR1 MGHRA and CDR2 YSYEKL come from the germline V gene. CDR3 sequence reads: CASSQVQNYEQYF. The CDR3 coding sequence is TGCGCCAGCAGCCAAGTCCAGAACTACGAGCAGTACTTC.

V gene TRBV11-1 combines with J gene TRBJ2-5; no definite D call. CDR1 and CDR2 from the germline V gene are SGHAT and FQDESV (reference sequence). CDR3 length: 13 residues. The V end lost 7 bases, the J end lost 0 bases, and 9 bases lay between the germline ends. CDR3 in amino acids: CASNDPYQETQYF. For the CDR3, the DNA is TGTGCCAGCAACGACCCGTACCAAGAGACCCAGTACTTC.

V and J are TRBV10-3 and TRBJ1-4; unclear D gene. The germline CDR1 and CDR2 sequences are ENHRY and SYGVKD. CDR3 length: 14 residues. V lost 0 bases and J lost 3, with 5 bases in between. The CDR3 DNA is TGTGCCATCAGTGAGTCGATCCCTAATGAAAAACTGTTTTTT. Protein product: CAISESIPNEKLFF.

This rearrangement joins TRBV5-6 to TRBJ2-7, with D tentatively TRBD2 (6 bases). The CDR3 has 12 residues. CDR1 is SGHDT and CDR2 is YYEEEE in the germline V gene. Trimming removed 6 bases from V and 6 bases from J, with 13 bases in between. CDR3 nucleotide sequence: TGTGCCAGCATGTCCGGGACTTTCGAGCAGTACTTC. Protein sequence: CASMSGTFEQYF.

The J gene is TRBJ1-1, the V gene TRBV5-5, with TRBD1 as a possible D gene (6 bases). The CDR3 runs to 16 residues. Germline V lookup: CDR1 SGHKS, CDR2 YYEKEE (reference sequence). V shed 0 bases and J shed 1 base, with 13 bases lying between them. The CDR3 nucleotides read TGTGCCAGCAGCTTGGCACAGGGTACTTGGAACACTGAAGCTTTCTTT. Translating gives CASSLAQGTWNTEAFF.

This chain uses TRBV7-7 with TRBJ2-7; D may be TRBD1 (5 bases). Germline values: CDR1 SSHAT, CDR2 FNYEAQ (reference sequence). This CDR3 spans 14 amino acids. The V end was cut by 3 bases, the J end by 4 bases, with 13 bases between. The CDR3 region has the DNA TGTGCCAGCAGCTTGACAGTGGAAAATTACGAGCAGTACTTC. It yields the protein CASSLTVENYEQYF.

This clone turned up a few times. The gene calls are TRBV7-9 and TRBJ1-1, with D uncertain. V gave up 5 bases and J gave up 0 bases, with 4 bases separating them. CDR3 length: 12 residues. CDR1 is SEHNR, CDR2 FQNEAQ, per germline (reference sequence). Written as DNA, the CDR3 is TGTGCCAGCAGCCCCGTGAACACTGAAGCTTTCTTT. This sequence encodes CASSPVNTEAFF.

The genes are TRBV11-2 and TRBJ1-1; D not resolved. The V gene's germline CDR1 is SGHAT and CDR2 FQNNGV. The CDR3 totals 16 residues. V was pared by 1 base and J by 6 bases, with 18 bases between. The CDR3 DNA reads TGTGCCAGCAGCTTAGGGGCAGAGCGGGGTTTTGCTGAAGCTTTCTTT. It codes for CASSLGAERGFAEAFF. Full variable domain (missing parts from reference TRBV11-2 and TRBJ1-1): EAGVAQSPRYKIIEKRQSVAFWCNPISGHATLYWYQQILGQGPKLLIQFQNNGVVDDSQLPKDRFSAERLKGVDSTLKIQPAKLEDSAVYLCASSLGAERGFAEAFFGQGTRLTVV.

The J gene is TRBJ1-6, the V gene TRBV5-1; D is unclear. CDR3 length: 14 amino acids. V gave up 3 bases and J gave up 8 bases, with 12 bases separating them. Germline V gene lookup returns CDR1 SGHRS and CDR2 YFSETQ. The CDR3 bases are TGCGCCAGCAGCTCTCTTCTGACGGATTCACCCCTCCACTTT. Protein product: CASSSLLTDSPLHF.

CDR3 loop: CASSLGNSGSNTEAFF. For the CDR3, the DNA is TGTGCCAGCAGCTTAGGGAATTCGGGCAGTAACACTGAAGCTTTCTTT. The rearrangement uses TRBV7-9 and TRBJ1-1; D is unresolved. This CDR3 has 16 residues. Trimming removed 1 base at V and 2 bases at J, with 14 bases between. CDR1 is SEHNR and CDR2 is FQNEAQ in the germline V gene (reference sequence).

The genes are TRBV20-1 and TRBJ1-1; D may be TRBD1 (6 bases). There are 8 residues in the CDR3. Per germline, CDR1 DFQATT and CDR2 SNEGSKA (reference sequence). Trimming pared 8 bases from V and 13 bases from J, leaving 11 bases between. The CDR3 DNA reads as TGCAGTACAAAGGGGGGTTTCTTT. This gives the protein CSTKGGFF.

The gene calls are TRBV19 and TRBJ2-1, with 16 nucleotides matching TRBD2. Trimming took 6 bases from V and 0 from J; bases not matched to a gene: 8. CDR1 is LNHDA, CDR2 SQIVND, per germline (reference sequence). The CDR3 extends over 19 amino acids. This chain's CDR3 is CASRGPGLAGGSSYNEQFF. The CDR3 DNA sequence: TGTGCCAGTAGGGGACCGGGACTAGCGGGGGGGAGCTCCTACAATGAGCAGTTCTTC. Supplemented by reference TRBV19 and TRBJ2-1, the full variable domain reads DGGITQSPKYLFRKEGQNVTLSCEQNLNHDAMYWYRQDPGQGLRLIYYSQIVNDFQKGDIAEGYSVSREKKESFPLTVTSAQKNPTAFYLCASRGPGLAGGSSYNEQFFGPGTRLTVL.